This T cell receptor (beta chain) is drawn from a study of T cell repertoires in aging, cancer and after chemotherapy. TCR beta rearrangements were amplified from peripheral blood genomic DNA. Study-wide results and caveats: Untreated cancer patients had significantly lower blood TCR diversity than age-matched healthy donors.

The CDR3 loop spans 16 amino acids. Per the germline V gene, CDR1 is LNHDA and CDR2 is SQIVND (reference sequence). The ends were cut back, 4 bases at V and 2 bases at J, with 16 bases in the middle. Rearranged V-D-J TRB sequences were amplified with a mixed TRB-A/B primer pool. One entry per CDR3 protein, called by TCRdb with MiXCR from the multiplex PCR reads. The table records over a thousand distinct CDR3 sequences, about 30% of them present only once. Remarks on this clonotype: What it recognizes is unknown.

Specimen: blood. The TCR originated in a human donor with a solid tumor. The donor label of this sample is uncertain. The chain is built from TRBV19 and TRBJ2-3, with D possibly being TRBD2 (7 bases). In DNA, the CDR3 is TGTGCCAGTAGTAATCGGGGGGCACCTGCCACAGATACGCAGTATTTT. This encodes CASSNRGAPATDTQYF.